This T cell receptor (beta chain) was sequenced in a study of T-cell memory formation after mild COVID-19. General observations from the study: Some clones that responded were present in memory (sampled pre-infection), which suggests cross-reactive memory joined.

Comments on this clonotype: Its target is unknown.

Trimming took off 1 base at V and 5 bases at J, with 20 bases between the two ends. The CDR3 runs 17 residues. TCRdb recomputed calls from the 5' RACE reads with MiXCR, one row per CDR3 protein. The sample holds around 370,000 distinct CDR3 sequences, around a fifth seen once. The V gene is TRBV12-3 or TRBV12-4, the J gene TRBJ1-1; D gene unclear. This receptor was obtained from an adult woman who had mild COVID-19 (a few samples of this study predate the infection). Cell type and time point are not known. The specimen sequenced was PBMCs or a T cell subset sorted from them (not recorded which). As DNA, the CDR3 is TGTGCCAGCAGTTTAGATGCTTTTGTGTGGGGTGTAACTGAAGCTTTCTTT. This translates into CASSLDAFVWGVTEAFF.